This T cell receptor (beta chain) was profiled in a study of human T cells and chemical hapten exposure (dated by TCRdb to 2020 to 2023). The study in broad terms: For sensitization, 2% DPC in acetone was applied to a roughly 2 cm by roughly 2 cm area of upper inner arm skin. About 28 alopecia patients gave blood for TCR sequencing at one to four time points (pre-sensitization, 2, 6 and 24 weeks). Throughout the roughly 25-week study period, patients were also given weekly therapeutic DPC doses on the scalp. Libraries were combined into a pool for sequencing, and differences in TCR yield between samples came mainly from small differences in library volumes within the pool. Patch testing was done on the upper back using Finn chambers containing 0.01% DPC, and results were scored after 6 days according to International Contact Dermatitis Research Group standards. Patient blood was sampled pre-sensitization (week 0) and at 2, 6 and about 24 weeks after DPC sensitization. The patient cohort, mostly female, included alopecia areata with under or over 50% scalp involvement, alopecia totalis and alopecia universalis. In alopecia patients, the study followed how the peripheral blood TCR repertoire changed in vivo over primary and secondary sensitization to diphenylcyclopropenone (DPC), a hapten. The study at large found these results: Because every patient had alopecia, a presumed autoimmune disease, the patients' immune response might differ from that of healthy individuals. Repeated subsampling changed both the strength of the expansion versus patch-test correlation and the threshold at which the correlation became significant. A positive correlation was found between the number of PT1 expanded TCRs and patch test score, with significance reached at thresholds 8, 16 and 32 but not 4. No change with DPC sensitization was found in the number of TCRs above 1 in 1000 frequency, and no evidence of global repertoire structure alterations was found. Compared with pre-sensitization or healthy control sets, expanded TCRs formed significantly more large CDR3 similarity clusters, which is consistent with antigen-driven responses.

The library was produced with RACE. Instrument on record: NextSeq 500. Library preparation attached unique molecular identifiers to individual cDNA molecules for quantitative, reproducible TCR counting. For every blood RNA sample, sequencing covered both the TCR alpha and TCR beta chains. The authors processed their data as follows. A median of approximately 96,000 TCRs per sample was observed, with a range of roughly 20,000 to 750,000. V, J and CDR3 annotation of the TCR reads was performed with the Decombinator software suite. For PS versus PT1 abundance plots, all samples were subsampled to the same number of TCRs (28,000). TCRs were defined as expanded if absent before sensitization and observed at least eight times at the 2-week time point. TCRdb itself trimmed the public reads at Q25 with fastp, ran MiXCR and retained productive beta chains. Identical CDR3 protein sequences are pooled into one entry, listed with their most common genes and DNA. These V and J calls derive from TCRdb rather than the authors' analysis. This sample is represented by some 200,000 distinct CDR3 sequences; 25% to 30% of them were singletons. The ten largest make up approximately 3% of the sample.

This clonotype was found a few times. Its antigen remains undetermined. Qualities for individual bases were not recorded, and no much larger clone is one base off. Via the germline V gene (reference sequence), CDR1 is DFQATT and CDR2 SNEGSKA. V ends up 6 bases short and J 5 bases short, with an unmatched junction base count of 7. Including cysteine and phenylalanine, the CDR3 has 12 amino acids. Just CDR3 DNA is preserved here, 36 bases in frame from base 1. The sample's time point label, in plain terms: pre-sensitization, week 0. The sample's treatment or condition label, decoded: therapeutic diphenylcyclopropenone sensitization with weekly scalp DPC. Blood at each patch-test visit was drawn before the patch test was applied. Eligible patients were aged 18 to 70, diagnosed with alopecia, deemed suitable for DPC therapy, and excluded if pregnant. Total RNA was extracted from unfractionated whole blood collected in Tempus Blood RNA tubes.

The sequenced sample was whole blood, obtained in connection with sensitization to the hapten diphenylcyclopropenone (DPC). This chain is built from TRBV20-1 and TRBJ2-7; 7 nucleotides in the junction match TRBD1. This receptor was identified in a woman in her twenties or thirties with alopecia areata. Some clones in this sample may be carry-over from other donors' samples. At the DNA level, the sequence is TGCAGTGCCCCGGGACAGATGAACGAGCAGTACTTC. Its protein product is CSAPGQMNEQYF.